Given below is one T cell receptor (beta chain) in context. These data originate in a study of T-cell reconstitution after alpha-beta-depleted transplantation in children. CDR3 length: 15 amino acids. Germline V gives CDR1 SGHAT, CDR2 FQNNGV. With V trimmed by 0 bases and J by 8 bases, 5 bases remained unmatched. This sample's TCRbeta library carried unique molecular identifier barcodes. TCRdb analysed the PCR reads with MiXCR anew, one entry per CDR3 protein. The sample carries around 340,000 distinct CDR3 sequences, roughly 14% recorded once. This chain uses TRBV11-2 with TRBJ2-1; TRBD1 agrees at 9 bases. The sequence derives from a human donor who donated a stem cell graft to a child with Fanconi anemia. The sample consisted of PBMCs, taken from the stem cell graft. The DNA of the CDR3 is TGTGCCAGCAGCTTAGAAGGGACAGGGCCGTATGAGCAGTTCTTC. Translating gives CASSLEGTGPYEQFF.